These 8 T cell receptor beta chains were sequenced from one sample in a study of blood T cells in healthy people across ages. Through a sample-barcoded 5' primer and a J-beta primer mix, a second PCR was run for roughly 7 to 12 cycles. TCRdb redid the calling of the 5' RACE reads with MiXCR, one entry per CDR3 protein. The sample yields about 800,000 distinct CDR3 sequences, about 62% seen once. Sequenced material: blood. The receptors come from a man younger than 40 in good health.

The table lists this clonotype with a few counts. The rearrangement joins TRBV12-3 or TRBV12-4 to TRBJ2-2; no clear D gene. The CDR3 spans 12 residues. V lost 7 bases, J lost 5 bases, and 8 bases lay in between. The DNA for the CDR3 is TGTGCCAGCACCGTTATAACCGGGGAGCTGTTTTTT. Amino acids: CASTVITGELFF.

The chain couples TRBV4-3 to TRBJ1-2; 7 bases are shared with TRBD1. CDR3 length equals 14 residues. J was trimmed by 4 bases and V by 0 bases; bases with no gene match: 2. Germline CDR1 LGHNA, CDR2 YSLEER. The CDR3 reads CASSQETGLYGYTF. The DNA for the CDR3 is TGCGCCAGCAGCCAAGAGACAGGGCTCTATGGCTACACCTTC.

J is TRBJ2-7 and V is TRBV30; D unresolved. Germline CDR1 is GTSNPN and CDR2 is SVGIG (reference sequence). Trimming left V 4 bases short and J 2 bases short, with 9 bases between. The CDR3 has 12 residues. The CDR3 spells CAWTVTPYEQYF. The CDR3, as DNA: TGTGCCTGGACAGTTACTCCCTACGAGCAGTACTTC.

This chain uses TRBV20-1 with TRBJ1-1; the D is unclear. The germline gives CDR1 DFQATT, CDR2 SNEGSKA (reference sequence). This CDR3 region has 12 residues. CDR3 sequence reads: CSFRPVNTEAFF. CDR3 nucleotides: TGCAGCTTCCGGCCCGTGAACACTGAAGCTTTCTTT.

The V and J genes are TRBV10-3 and TRBJ2-4; D tentatively reads TRBD1 or TRBD2 (5 bases each). Germline V gives CDR1 ENHRY, CDR2 SYGVKD. This CDR3 contains 17 residues. Trimming took 2 bases from V and 1 from J, leaving 15 bases between them. The CDR3 nucleotides are TGTGCCATCAGTGAGCAGGCAGGGAGAGGGGCCAAAAACATTCAGTACTTC. As protein: CAISEQAGRGAKNIQYF.

The V and J genes are TRBV29-1 and TRBJ2-5; TRBD2 agrees at 10 bases. The CDR3 sequence is 14 residues long. Germline trimming cut 2 bases from V and 0 bases from J; bases unmatched to any gene: 0. Germline CDR1 SQVTM, CDR2 ANQGSEA. The CDR3 is CSVELAGDQETQYF. DNA of the CDR3: TGCAGCGTTGAACTAGCGGGGGACCAAGAGACCCAGTACTTC.

This clonotype was recorded a few times. J is TRBJ2-1 and V is TRBV15; 9 bases are a match to TRBD2. Near its end, the DNA agrees better with TRBJ2-7, so the J call may be wrong. CDR1 is LNHNV and CDR2 is YYDKDF in the germline V gene (reference sequence). There are 16 residues in the CDR3. CDR3: CATSSDAGLAPYEQYF. The CDR3 DNA reads TGTGCCACCAGCAGTGACGCGGGACTAGCTCCCTACGAGCAGTACTTC.

This clonotype was detected only once. This chain links TRBV5-1 with TRBJ1-4; tentative D call: TRBD1 (6 bases). Trimming took 7 bases from V and 0 from J, leaving 13 bases between them. The CDR3 contains 15 residues. CDR1 and CDR2 (germline): SGHRS, YFSETQ. CDR3 sequence (DNA): TGCGCCAGCCAGGACAGCCCAGCAACTAATGAAAAACTGTTTTTT. Residues: CASQDSPATNEKLFF. Using reference TRBV5-1 and TRBJ1-4 for the parts outside the CDR3, the full variable domain is KAGVTQTPRYLIKTRGQQVTLSCSPISGHRSVSWYQQTPGQGLQFLFEYFSETQRNKGNFPGRFSGRQFSNSRSEMNVSTLELGDSALYLCASQDSPATNEKLFFGSGTQLSVL.